Listed below are T cell receptor beta chains from one sample, sequenced in a study of blood T cell repertoires in COVID-19. Here immunoSEQ multiplex PCR was the method, and the copy in TCRdb shows in-frame clones only, minus some. The data hold 200,000 or so clones, with 65% to 85% observed a single time. Sequenced sample: peripheral blood. These receptors were collected from a woman older than 75 with acute or convalescent COVID-19. Both conserved end residues are part of each CDR3. A D gene is named only where the DNA matches it firmly. Clone size is stated in some rows and not others, as once, few, many or a class when expanded.

cdr3_nt cdr3_aa d_call clone_size j_call v_call
TGTGCCAGTTGCTTGCAGGGCTATAATTCACCCCTCCACTTT CASCLQGYNSPLHF . . TRBJ1-6 TRBV27
TGTGCCAGCAGTGAACAGGGATCCTTCTATGGCTACACCTTC CASSEQGSFYGYTF . . TRBJ1-2 TRBV6-1
TGTGCCAGCAGCAAAGACAGAGATAGCAATCAGCCCCAGCATTTT CASSKDRDSNQPQHF . . TRBJ1-5 TRBV27
TGCGCCAGCAGCCTTGTTGCGGCAGATACGCAGTATTTT CASSLVAADTQYF . few TRBJ2-3 TRBV4-1
TGTGCCAGCAGCGAAACCGGGACAGGAACAGAGACCCAGTACTTC CASSETGTGTETQYF TRBD1 . TRBJ2-5 TRBV7-9
TGTGCCAGCAGTGAAAGGCCAGGGCGTCTCGGCTACACCTTC CASSERPGRLGYTF . . TRBJ1-2 TRBV6-1
TGTGCCAGCAGCCAAGCCGCCGGGAAAGGAGATACGCAGTATTTT CASSQAAGKGDTQYF . . TRBJ2-3 TRBV3-1/TRBV3-2
TGCGCCAGCAGCTTCGGGACAGGGGGCGCTGTGCAGTACTTC CASSFGTGGAVQYF TRBD1 . TRBJ2-7 TRBV5-1
TGTGCCAGCAGATCTCACCTACAGGGGGGACAAGAGACCCAGTACTTC CASRSHLQGGQETQYF TRBD1 . TRBJ2-5 TRBV28
TGTGCCAGTAGTATAGATAAGGGGTATAATTCACCCCTCCACTTT CASSIDKGYNSPLHF . few TRBJ1-6 TRBV19
TGTGCCAGCAGCTTAATGGGACAGACCTACGAGCAGTACTTC CASSLMGQTYEQYF TRBD1 . TRBJ2-7 TRBV11-2
TGTGCCAGCAGCCGATGGGGGGACACTGAAGCTTTCTTT CASSRWGDTEAFF . . TRBJ1-1 TRBV11-2
TGCGCCAGCAGCCAAGCAGGGGGCTGGGAGACCCAGTACTTC CASSQAGGWETQYF TRBD1 . TRBJ2-5 TRBV4-1
TGCGCCAGCAGTGTCTCAGGGCAGGGGAACACTGAAGCTTTCTTT CASSVSGQGNTEAFF . . TRBJ1-1 TRBV10-2
TGTGCCAGCAGCTCAGATTCTAGCGGGAGGTACAATGAGCAGTTCTTC CASSSDSSGRYNEQFF TRBD2 . TRBJ2-1 TRBV5-6